Shown below are 27 T cell receptor beta chains from a single sample sequenced in a study of T-cell memory formation after mild COVID-19. TCRdb called the 5' RACE reads again in MiXCR, with one record for every CDR3 protein. The sample contains hundreds of thousands of distinct CDR3 sequences, about 20% of which appear only once. Sequencing was carried out using PBMCs or a T cell subset sorted from them (not recorded which). Receptors originate from an adult woman who had mild COVID-19 (a few samples of this study predate the infection). Cell type and time point are not known.

Written as DNA, the CDR3 is TGTGCCAGCAGCGTAGGCAGTGACCCCTACGAGCAGTACTTC. Translated, it gives CASSVGSDPYEQYF. The gene calls are TRBV9 and TRBJ2-7, with D unclear. V was cut by 0 bases and J by 2 bases, with 9 bases left in between. CDR3 length: 14 residues. Germline lookup yields CDR1 SGDLS and CDR2 YYNGEE.

This rearrangement joins TRBV20-1 to TRBJ2-7, with a weak D call TRBD2 (6 bases). V was pared by 3 bases and J by 4 bases, with 25 bases between. The CDR3 spans 17 residues. Germline V gives CDR1 DFQATT, CDR2 SNEGSKA (reference sequence). For the CDR3, the DNA is TGCAGTGCTAGCGGCTTCGCGGGTAGTAGCGGTTCATACGAGCAGTACTTC. It specifies CSASGFAGSSGSYEQYF.

The CDR3 here is CASSRQGHEQYF. The CDR3 DNA reads as TGTGCCAGCAGCAGACAGGGCCACGAGCAGTACTTC. This chain connects TRBV7-8 to TRBJ2-7; 7 bases match TRBD1. J lost 5 bases, V lost 5 bases, and 3 bases had no gene match. The germline gives CDR1 SGHVS, CDR2 FQNEAQ. The CDR3 consists of 12 residues.

This clonotype was recorded a few times. The chain is built from TRBV7-9 and TRBJ1-2; possibly TRBD1 for D (5 bases). Germline V CDR1 and CDR2: SEHNR, FQNEAQ (reference sequence). Trimming took off 0 bases at V and 8 bases at J, with 19 bases between the two ends. The CDR3 extends over 16 amino acids. CDR3 loop: CASSLAGWGPIRGYTF. In nucleotides, the CDR3 is TGTGCCAGCAGCTTAGCAGGCTGGGGACCTATACGCGGCTACACCTTC.

In this sample, this clonotype turned up a few times. The chain combines TRBV2 with TRBJ1-1; maybe TRBD1 (5 bases). The CDR3 runs 15 residues. Trimming removed 5 bases from V and 5 bases from J, with 18 bases in between. Germline V gives CDR1 SNHLY, CDR2 FYNNEI. CDR3 bases: TGTGCCAGCAGTTGGGACGGAGGGCAAGGAACTGAAGCTTTCTTT. Translating gives CASSWDGGQGTEAFF.

V usage is TRBV14 and J usage is TRBJ2-7; weak D call: TRBD2 (6 bases). Deletions cut 1 base from V and 2 bases from J, with 12 bases between. The germline V gene has CDR1 SGHDN and CDR2 FVKESK. CDR3 size: 15 residues. The CDR3 spells CASSQGPRGTYEQYF. The CDR3 DNA reads TGTGCCAGCAGCCAAGGACCGCGGGGAACCTACGAGCAGTACTTC.

V and J are TRBV19 and TRBJ2-7; tentative D call: TRBD2 (6 bases). The germline gives CDR1 LNHDA, CDR2 SQIVND (reference sequence). The germline V and J ends were trimmed by 5 bases and 2 bases, with 16 bases remaining between them. The CDR3 covers 15 residues. The CDR3 protein is CASSSASRGTYEQYF. The CDR3 DNA reads TGTGCCAGTAGTTCCGCCTCCCGGGGGACCTACGAGCAGTACTTC. The full variable domain, its missing parts supplied by reference TRBV19 and TRBJ2-7, is DGGITQSPKYLFRKEGQNVTLSCEQNLNHDAMYWYRQDPGQGLRLIYYSQIVNDFQKGDIAEGYSVSREKKESFPLTVTSAQKNPTAFYLCASSSASRGTYEQYFGPGTRLTVT.

This clonotype was counted many times. This chain uses TRBV6-5 with TRBJ2-1, with 8 bases fitting TRBD2. The CDR3 is 16 amino acids. V shed 2 bases and J 2 bases; nucleotides not matched to a gene: 5. The V gene's germline CDR1 is MNHEY and CDR2 SVGAGI. CDR3 region: CASSYLMTSAYNEQFF. The DNA of the CDR3 is TGTGCCAGCAGTTACCTAATGACTAGCGCCTACAATGAGCAGTTCTTC.

This clonotype was recorded a few times. The rearrangement uses TRBV7-9 and TRBJ2-1; the match to TRBD1 covers 9 bases. The CDR3 contains 16 residues. J was trimmed by 8 bases and V by 3 bases; bases with no gene match: 11. Germline V gene data show CDR1 as SEHNR and CDR2 as FQNEAQ (reference sequence). In DNA form, the CDR3 reads TGTGCCAGCAGCTTCTCATACGGGACAGGGTTCGATGAGCAGTTCTTC. It is translated as CASSFSYGTGFDEQFF. The whole variable domain, filled in from reference TRBV7-9 and TRBJ2-1, reads DTGVSQNPRHKITKRGQNVTFRCDPISEHNRLYWYRQTLGQGPEFLTYFQNEAQLEKSRLLSDRFSAERPKGSFSTLEIQRTEQGDSAMYLCASSFSYGTGFDEQFFGPGTRLTVL.

This chain connects TRBV7-9 to TRBJ2-3; 8 nucleotides match TRBD2. The CDR3 consists of 15 residues. Looked up from germline, CDR1 is SEHNR and CDR2 is FQNEAQ (reference sequence). Trimming at V came to 3 bases and at J to 2 bases, leaving 4 bases not matched to a gene. The CDR3 coding sequence is TGTGCCAGCAGCTTTACTAGCGGCCCCACAGATACGCAGTATTTT. Its translation: CASSFTSGPTDTQYF.

This clonotype appeared a few times. V and J are TRBV6-5 and TRBJ1-2, with D possibly being TRBD1 (5 bases). There are 13 residues in the CDR3. Looked up from germline, CDR1 is MNHEY and CDR2 is SVGAGI. Trimming left V 6 bases short and J 4 bases short, with 12 bases between. The CDR3 nucleotides read TGTGCCAGCAGCCGGGGACGGGCCTATGGCTACACCTTC. Protein product: CASSRGRAYGYTF.

This clonotype was seen a few times. The chain is built from TRBV7-9 and TRBJ2-3, with a tentative D call TRBD2 (6 bases). CDR1 is SEHNR and CDR2 is FQNEAQ in the germline V gene (reference sequence). This CDR3 spans 15 amino acids. V was shortened by 4 bases and J by 0 bases, with 11 bases between the two germline ends. The CDR3 DNA reads TGTGCCAGCAGCTCTCGACTAGAGAGCACAGATACGCAGTATTTT. Translated, it gives CASSSRLESTDTQYF.

This clonotype turned up a few times. The chain couples TRBV30 to TRBJ2-7, with TRBD1 as a possible D gene (6 bases). The CDR3 has 12 residues. The V gene lost 2 bases and the J gene lost 3 bases, with 8 bases spanning the gap. Germline V gene lookup returns CDR1 GTSNPN and CDR2 SVGIG (reference sequence). The CDR3 spells CAWSTQGYEQYF. The CDR3 bases are TGTGCCTGGAGTACACAGGGCTACGAGCAGTACTTC.

This clonotype came up a few times. This rearrangement joins TRBV4-1 to TRBJ2-4; 7 nucleotides match TRBD1. CDR3 length: 16 residues. V shed 1 base, J shed 0 bases, and the junction held 3 bases outside the gene matches. Germline values: CDR1 MGHRA, CDR2 YSYEKL. The CDR3 DNA sequence: TGCGCCAGCAGCCAAGTACAGGGGCTAGCCAAAAACATTCAGTACTTC. The encoded protein is CASSQVQGLAKNIQYF.

V and J are TRBV27 and TRBJ2-7; D ambiguous. The germline V gene encodes CDR1 MNHEY and CDR2 SMNVEV (reference sequence). V gave up 3 bases and J gave up 2 bases, with 8 bases separating them. This CDR3 contains 13 residues. CDR3 DNA: TGTGCCAGCAGTTTTACAGAGACCTACGAGCAGTACTTC. Translation: CASSFTETYEQYF.

CDR3 protein: CASSPSPSGSLMDTQYF. DNA for the CDR3: TGCGCCAGCAGCCCCTCCCCAAGCGGGAGTTTAATGGATACGCAGTATTTT. The chain combines TRBV4-3 with TRBJ2-3; 8 bases line up with TRBD2. This CDR3 is built from 17 residues. Germline CDR1 LGHNA, CDR2 YSLEER. The junction had 15 bases not matched to a gene; V was cut back by 4 bases and J by 6 bases.

V is TRBV5-1 and J is TRBJ2-3, with 7 bases that match TRBD1. The CDR3 consists of 12 residues. The trim removed 7 bases at V and 5 bases at J, leaving 4 bases unmatched. CDR1 is SGHRS and CDR2 is YFSETQ in the germline V gene. The CDR3 DNA sequence: TGCGCCAGCCGGACAGGCATAGATACGCAGTATTTT. Translation gives CASRTGIDTQYF.

The table lists this clonotype with many counts. The genes are TRBV20-1 and TRBJ2-7; D uncertain. The CDR3 consists of 11 residues. From germline, CDR1 is DFQATT and CDR2 SNEGSKA (reference sequence). V gave up 5 bases and J gave up 4 bases, with 9 bases separating them. The CDR3 DNA reads as TGCAGTGCTCTTACCTCATACGAGCAGTACTTC. Translating gives CSALTSYEQYF.

This clonotype was counted between two and nine times. The chain joins TRBV5-1 to TRBJ2-3, with D unclear. This CDR3 spans 13 amino acids. From germline, CDR1 is SGHRS and CDR2 YFSETQ. V was clipped by 5 bases and J by 6 bases, with 13 bases between them. The CDR3 loop is CASRETTRDTQYF. CDR3 DNA sequence: TGCGCCAGCAGGGAGACCACGAGGGATACGCAGTATTTT.

This chain links TRBV20-1 with TRBJ2-7, with D maybe TRBD2 (6 bases). This CDR3 has 14 amino acids. Germline assignment: CDR1 DFQATT and CDR2 SNEGSKA (reference sequence). The ends were cut back, 3 bases at V and 3 bases at J, with 15 bases in the middle. Here the CDR3 DNA reads TGCAGTGCTAGGGCGGACTACTCATACTACGAGCAGTACTTC. Translating it yields CSARADYSYYEQYF.

This clonotype appeared many times. V is TRBV7-2 and J is TRBJ2-4; TRBD2 matches at 8 bases. The CDR3 is made up of 15 amino acids. Looked up from germline, CDR1 is SGHTA and CDR2 is FQGNSA. The V gene end was trimmed by 5 bases and the J gene end by 7 bases; junction bases not matched to a gene: 10. The CDR3 nucleotides are TGTGCCAGCAGCCCGGGACTAGGGGTCGGGAACATTCAGTACTTC. It yields the protein CASSPGLGVGNIQYF.

This clonotype was recorded a few times. This chain connects TRBV30 to TRBJ2-7; D is ambiguous. The CDR3 loop spans 10 amino acids. Germline values: CDR1 GTSNPN, CDR2 SVGIG (reference sequence). Trimming took off 1 base at V and 3 bases at J, with 1 base between the two ends. The CDR3 nucleotides read TGTGCCTGGAGTGGCTACGAGCAGTACTTC. It is translated as CAWSGYEQYF.

This clonotype turned up a few times. The J gene is TRBJ2-1, the V gene TRBV20-1; 12 bases agree with TRBD2. CDR3 size: 18 residues. CDR1 and CDR2 from the germline V gene are DFQATT and SNEGSKA (reference sequence). With 0 bases clipped from V and 4 bases from J, the junction kept 10 bases outside the gene matches. In DNA form, the CDR3 reads TGCAGTGCTAGAGATGTACTAGCGGGAGGACCCTTTTACAATGAGCAGTTCTTC. Its translation: CSARDVLAGGPFYNEQFF.

In this sample, this clonotype turned up many times. This sequence joins TRBV12-3 or TRBV12-4 and TRBJ1-4; 7 nucleotides line up with TRBD1. J was trimmed by 8 bases and V by 2 bases; bases with no gene match: 5. The CDR3 length is 14 residues. The DNA of the CDR3 is TGTGCCAGCAGTTTAAGGGGGCTCGGAGAAAAACTGTTTTTT. Protein sequence: CASSLRGLGEKLFF.

Only a few counts were recorded for this clonotype. This chain connects TRBV11-2 to TRBJ2-7, with D tentatively TRBD1 (6 bases). Germline V CDR1 and CDR2: SGHAT, FQNNGV. This CDR3 has 15 amino acids. V gave up 5 bases and J gave up 3 bases, with 17 bases separating them. For the CDR3, the DNA is TGTGCCAGCAGCCGATCAGGGGACGGATTCTACGAGCAGTACTTC. Translated, it gives CASSRSGDGFYEQYF.

This clonotype has a handful of counts. The chain has TRBV23-1 and TRBJ2-1; D perhaps matches TRBD2 (6 bases). TRBV23-1 has ORF status, its function being uncertain. Trimming shortened V by 4 bases and J by 1 base, and 23 bases separated the two germline ends. The CDR3 is 19 residues long. Here the CDR3 reads CASSPSPLRGTGSYNEQFF. CDR3 sequence (DNA): TGCGCCAGCAGTCCATCACCGCTCCGCGGGACTGGATCCTACAATGAGCAGTTCTTC.

The chain joins TRBV29-1 to TRBJ1-1; TRBD1 agrees at 7 bases. Trimming cost V 0 bases and J 5 bases; bases outside gene matches: 12. CDR3 length equals 16 residues. Germline CDR1 reads SQVTM; CDR2 reads ANQGSEA. In DNA form, the CDR3 reads TGCAGCGTTGAAGATTCTCAGTTGACAGGGCCGACTGAAGCTTTCTTT. This sequence encodes CSVEDSQLTGPTEAFF.